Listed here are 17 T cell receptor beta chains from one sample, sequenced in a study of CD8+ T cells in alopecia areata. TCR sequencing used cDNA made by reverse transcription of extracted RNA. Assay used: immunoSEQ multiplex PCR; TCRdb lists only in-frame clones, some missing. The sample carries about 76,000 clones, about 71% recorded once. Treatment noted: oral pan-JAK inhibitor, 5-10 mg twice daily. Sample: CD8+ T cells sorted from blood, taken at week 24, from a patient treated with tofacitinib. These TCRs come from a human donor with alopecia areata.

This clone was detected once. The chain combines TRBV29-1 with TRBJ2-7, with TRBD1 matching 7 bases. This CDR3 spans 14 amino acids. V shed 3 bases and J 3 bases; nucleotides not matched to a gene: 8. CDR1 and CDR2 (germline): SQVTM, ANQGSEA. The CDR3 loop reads CSVDKQGEIYEQYF. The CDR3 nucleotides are TGCAGCGTTGACAAGCAGGGGGAAATCTACGAGCAGTACTTC.

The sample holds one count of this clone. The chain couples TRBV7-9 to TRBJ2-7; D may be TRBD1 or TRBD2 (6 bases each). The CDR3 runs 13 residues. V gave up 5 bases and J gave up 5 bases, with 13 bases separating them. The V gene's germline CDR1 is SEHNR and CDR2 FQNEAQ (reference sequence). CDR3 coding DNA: TGTGCCAGCAGCCGCGTCGGGGGCCACGAGCAGTACTTC. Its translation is CASSRVGGHEQYF. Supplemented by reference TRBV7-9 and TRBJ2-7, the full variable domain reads DTGVSQNPRHKITKRGQNVTFRCDPISEHNRLYWYRQTLGQGPEFLTYFQNEAQLEKSRLLSDRFSAERPKGSFSTLEIQRTEQGDSAMYLCASSRVGGHEQYFGPGTRLTVT.

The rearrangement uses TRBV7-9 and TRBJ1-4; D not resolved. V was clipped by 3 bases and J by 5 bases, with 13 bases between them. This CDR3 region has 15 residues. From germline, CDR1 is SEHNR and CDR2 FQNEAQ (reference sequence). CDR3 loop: CASSFQAGVNEKLFF. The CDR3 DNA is TGTGCCAGCAGCTTTCAGGCGGGAGTGAATGAAAAACTGTTTTTT.

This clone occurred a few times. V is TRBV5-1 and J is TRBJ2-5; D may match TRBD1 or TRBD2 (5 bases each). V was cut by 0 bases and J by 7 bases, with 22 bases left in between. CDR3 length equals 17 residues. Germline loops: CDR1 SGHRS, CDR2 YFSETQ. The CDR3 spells CASSLGRGPTGLRTQYF. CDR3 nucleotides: TGCGCCAGCAGCTTGGGCCGGGGACCAACCGGTCTTAGGACCCAGTACTTC. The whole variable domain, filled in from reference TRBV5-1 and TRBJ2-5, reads KAGVTQTPRYLIKTRGQQVTLSCSPISGHRSVSWYQQTPGQGLQFLFEYFSETQRNKGNFPGRFSGRQFSNSRSEMNVSTLELGDSALYLCASSLGRGPTGLRTQYFGPGTRLLVL.

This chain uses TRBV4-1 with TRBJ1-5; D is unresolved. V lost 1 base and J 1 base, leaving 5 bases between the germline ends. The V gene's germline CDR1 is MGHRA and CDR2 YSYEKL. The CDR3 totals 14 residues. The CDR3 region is CASSQGGSNQPQHF. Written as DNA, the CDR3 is TGCGCCAGCAGCCAAGGCGGCAGCAATCAGCCCCAGCATTTT.

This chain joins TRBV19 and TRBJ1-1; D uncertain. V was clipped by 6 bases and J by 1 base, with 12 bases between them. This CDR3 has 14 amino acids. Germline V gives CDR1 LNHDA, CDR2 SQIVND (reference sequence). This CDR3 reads CASSDQGRNTEAFF. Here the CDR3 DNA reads TGTGCCAGTAGCGACCAAGGACGGAACACTGAAGCTTTCTTT.

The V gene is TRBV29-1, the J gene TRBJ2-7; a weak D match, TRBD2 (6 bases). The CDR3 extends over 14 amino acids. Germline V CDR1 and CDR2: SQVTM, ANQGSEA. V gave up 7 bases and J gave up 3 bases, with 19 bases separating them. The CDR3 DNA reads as TGCAGCGGACTAACGGGACTCCCGAACTACGAGCAGTACTTC. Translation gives CSGLTGLPNYEQYF.

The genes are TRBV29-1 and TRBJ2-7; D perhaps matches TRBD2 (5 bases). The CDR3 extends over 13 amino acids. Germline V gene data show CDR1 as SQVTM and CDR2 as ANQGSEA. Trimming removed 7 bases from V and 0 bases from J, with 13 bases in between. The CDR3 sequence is CSAYSGDSYEQYF. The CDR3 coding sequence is TGCAGCGCCTACTCCGGGGACTCCTACGAGCAGTACTTC.

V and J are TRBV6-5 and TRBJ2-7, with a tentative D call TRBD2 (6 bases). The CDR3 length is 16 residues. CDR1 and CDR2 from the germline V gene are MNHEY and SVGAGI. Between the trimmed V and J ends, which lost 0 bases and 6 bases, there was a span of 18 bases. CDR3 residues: CASSYSGTAPVVEQYF. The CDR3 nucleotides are TGTGCCAGCAGTTACTCCGGGACTGCCCCAGTCGTCGAGCAGTACTTC.

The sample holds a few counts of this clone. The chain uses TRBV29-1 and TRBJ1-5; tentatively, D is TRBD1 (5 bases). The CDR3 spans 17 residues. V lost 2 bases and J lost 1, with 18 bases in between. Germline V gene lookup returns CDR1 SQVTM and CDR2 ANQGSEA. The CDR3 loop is CSVEKGFRDLSNQPQHF. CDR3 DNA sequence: TGCAGCGTTGAAAAGGGGTTCCGCGATTTGAGCAATCAGCCCCAGCATTTT.

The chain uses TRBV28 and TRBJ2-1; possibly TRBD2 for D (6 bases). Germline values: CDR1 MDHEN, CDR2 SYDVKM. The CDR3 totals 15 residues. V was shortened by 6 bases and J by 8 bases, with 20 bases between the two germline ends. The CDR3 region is CASSLFVRGVDEQFF. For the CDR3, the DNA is TGTGCCAGCAGCCTATTCGTGCGCGGGGTTGATGAGCAGTTCTTC. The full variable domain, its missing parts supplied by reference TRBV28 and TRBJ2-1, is DVKVTQSSRYLVKRTGEKVFLECVQDMDHENMFWYRQDPGLGLRLIYFSYDVKMKEKGDIPEGYSVSREKKERFSLILESASTNQTSMYLCASSLFVRGVDEQFFGPGTRLTVL.

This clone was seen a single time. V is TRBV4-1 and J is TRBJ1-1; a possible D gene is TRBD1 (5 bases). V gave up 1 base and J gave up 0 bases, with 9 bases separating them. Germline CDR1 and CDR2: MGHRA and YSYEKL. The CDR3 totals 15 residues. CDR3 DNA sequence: TGCGCCAGCAGCCAAGCTTGGGGGTTGAACACTGAAGCTTTCTTT. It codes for CASSQAWGLNTEAFF.

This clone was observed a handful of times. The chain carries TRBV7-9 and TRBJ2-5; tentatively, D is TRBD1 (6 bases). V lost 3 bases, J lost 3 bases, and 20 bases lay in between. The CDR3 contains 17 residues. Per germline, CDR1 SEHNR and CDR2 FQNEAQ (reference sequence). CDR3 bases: TGTGCCAGCAGCTTGTTATGGACAGATCGGTTTAAAGAGACCCAGTACTTC. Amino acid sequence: CASSLLWTDRFKETQYF.

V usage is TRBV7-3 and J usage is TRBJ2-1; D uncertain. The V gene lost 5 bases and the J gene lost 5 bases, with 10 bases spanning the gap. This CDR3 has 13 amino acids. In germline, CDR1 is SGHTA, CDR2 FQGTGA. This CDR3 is CASSPAVDNEQFF. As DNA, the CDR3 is TGTGCCAGCAGCCCGGCTGTCGACAATGAGCAGTTCTTC.

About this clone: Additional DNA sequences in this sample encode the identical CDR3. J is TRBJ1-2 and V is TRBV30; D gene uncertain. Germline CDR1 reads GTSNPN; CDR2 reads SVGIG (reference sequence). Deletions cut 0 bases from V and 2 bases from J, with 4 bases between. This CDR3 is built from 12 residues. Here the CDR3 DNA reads TGTGCCTGGAGTGTATCCAACTATGGCTACACCTTC. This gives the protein CAWSVSNYGYTF. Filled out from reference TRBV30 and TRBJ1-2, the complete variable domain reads SQTIHQWPATLVQPVGSPLSLECTVEGTSNPNLYWYRQAAGRGLQLLFYSVGIGQISSEVPQNLSASRPQDRQFILSSKKLLLSDSGFYLCAWSVSNYGYTFGSGTRLTVV.

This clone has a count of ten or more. The CDR3 region is CASSQATGEYDQPQHF. Here the CDR3 DNA reads TGCGCCAGCAGCCAAGCGACAGGGGAGTACGATCAGCCCCAGCATTTT. The chain links TRBV4-3 to TRBJ1-5; TRBD1 matches at 8 bases. The CDR3 covers 16 residues. With V trimmed by 1 base and J by 5 bases, 7 bases remained unmatched. Germline CDR1 and CDR2: LGHNA and YSLEER.

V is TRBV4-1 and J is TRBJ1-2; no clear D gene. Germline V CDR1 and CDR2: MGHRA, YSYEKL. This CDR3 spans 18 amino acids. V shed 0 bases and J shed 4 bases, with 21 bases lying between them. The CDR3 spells CASSQDREGTVLFYGYTF. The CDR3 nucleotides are TGCGCCAGCAGCCAAGATCGGGAGGGTACAGTACTCTTCTATGGCTACACCTTC.